Reported below is one T cell receptor beta chain. Deletions cut 3 bases from V and 2 bases from J, with 7 bases between. This CDR3 contains 13 residues. The V gene's germline CDR1 is SGHTA and CDR2 FQGNSA. This specimen belongs to a study of cytomegalovirus exposure and HLA in healthy donors. Use of 60 Vbeta and 13 Jbeta primers characterized the PCR. Original analysis: Later analysis identified approximately 88 million unique TCR beta chains, approximately 10 million shared. The assay was immunoSEQ multiplex PCR, and TCRdb's table has in-frame clones only and misses some. V and J calls and clone size are those listed in that table; D and trimming were worked out from the DNA. Of around 180,000 clones in the sample, more than 75% were seen once.

Sequences were obtained from PBMCs. V and J are TRBV7-2 and TRBJ2-5, with D maybe TRBD1 (5 bases). The sequence was obtained from a woman between 18 and 29 years old in good health and CMV-seronegative. CDR3 in DNA: TGTGCCAGCAGCTTCACAGGTCAAGAGACCCAGTACTTC. This gives the protein CASSFTGQETQYF.